This entry lists 15 T cell receptor beta chains sequenced from one sample in a study of vaccination and CD4 T cells after COVID-19. Treatment: approximately nine-day PBMC culture with coronavirus spike peptide pools or control peptides (ViraFEST assay). For these receptors, no antigen is known. At the Johns Hopkins FTIC core, DNA taken from cultured CD4+ T cells was sequenced by way of the Oncomine TCR Beta short-read assay. MiXCR, applied by TCRdb to the PCR reads, yields one record per CDR3 protein. Of 15,000 to 20,000 distinct CDR3 sequences listed, over 40% were seen once; the top ten hold more than 15%. This specimen was CD4+ T cells from blood, cultured in vitro, taken before SARS-CoV-2 vaccination. The receptors were sampled from a human donor who received a COVID-19 vaccine.

V is TRBV6-5 and J is TRBJ2-1; D is undetermined. Germline CDR1 reads MNHEY; CDR2 reads SVGAGI. CDR3 length: 14 residues. V was cut by 3 bases and J by 3 bases, with 9 bases left in between. CDR3 sequence reads: CASSYSRGYNEQFF. In nucleotides, the CDR3 is TGTGCCAGCAGTTATAGTCGAGGCTACAATGAGCAGTTCTTC.

V and J are TRBV15 and TRBJ1-5; D perhaps matches TRBD1 (5 bases). This CDR3 has 15 amino acids. V dropped 1 base and J dropped 4 bases, with 11 bases sitting between them. CDR1 is LNHNV and CDR2 is YYDKDF in the germline V gene (reference sequence). CDR3 sequence: CATSRAGGVNQPQHF. For the CDR3, the DNA is TGTGCCACCAGCAGAGCGGGAGGGGTTAATCAGCCCCAGCATTTT.

This clonotype occurred a few times. This rearrangement joins TRBV10-2 to TRBJ2-5; a weak D match, TRBD2 (5 bases). V was clipped by 7 bases and J by 3 bases, with 15 bases between them. The CDR3 has 14 residues. From germline, CDR1 is WSHSY and CDR2 SAAADI. In DNA form, the CDR3 reads TGCGCCAGCACCCGGCCCGGGGTAGAAGAGACCCAGTACTTC. Protein: CASTRPGVEETQYF.

This clonotype was found a few times. The CDR3 bases are TGCAGTGCTAGTGTTGCCGGGGATCAGCCCCAGCATTTT. Translating it yields CSASVAGDQPQHF. The rearrangement uses TRBV20-1 and TRBJ1-5; D is undetermined. The CDR3 consists of 13 residues. Germline CDR1 and CDR2: DFQATT and SNEGSKA (reference sequence). Trimming took off 3 bases at V and 5 bases at J, with 11 bases between the two ends.

The V call is TRBV20-1, the J call TRBJ2-3; 9 bases fit TRBD2. The length of the CDR3 is 15 residues. After removal of 0 bases from V and 3 bases from J, the junction contained 4 bases not matched to a gene. Germline values: CDR1 DFQATT, CDR2 SNEGSKA (reference sequence). CDR3 sequence reads: CSARERLAGTDTQYF. The CDR3 region has the DNA TGCAGTGCTAGAGAACGGCTAGCGGGGACAGATACGCAGTATTTT.

This clonotype occurred a few times. The chain combines TRBV6-1 with TRBJ2-2, with 9 bases fitting TRBD1. The CDR3 has 14 amino acids. The germline V gene encodes CDR1 MNHNS and CDR2 SASEGT. J lost 4 bases, V lost 3 bases, and 0 bases had no gene match. CDR3 nucleotides: TGTGCCAGCAGTGAGACAGGGGGCACCGGGGAGCTGTTTTTT. Translation gives CASSETGGTGELFF.

The chain combines TRBV9 with TRBJ2-3; 7 bases line up with TRBD2. The CDR3 is 14 residues long. V dropped 3 bases and J dropped 2; count of bases not matched to a gene: 3. The germline CDR1 and CDR2 sequences are SGDLS and YYNGEE. CDR3 amino acids: CASSASGDTDTQYF. The DNA for the CDR3 is TGTGCCAGCAGCGCCAGCGGGGACACAGATACGCAGTATTTT.

The rearrangement joins TRBV6-1 to TRBJ2-5, with D perhaps TRBD2 (6 bases). Germline V gives CDR1 MNHNS, CDR2 SASEGT. Trimming left V 2 bases short and J 4 bases short, with 17 bases between. This CDR3 is built from 16 residues. CDR3: CASSERGTELRETQYF. The DNA for the CDR3 is TGTGCCAGCAGTGAACGCGGGACGGAGCTTCGAGAGACCCAGTACTTC.

V is TRBV6-1 and J is TRBJ1-1; TRBD1 is a possible D gene (5 bases). The germline V and J ends were trimmed by 5 bases and 0 bases, with 13 bases remaining between them. The CDR3 contains 15 residues. Germline assignment: CDR1 MNHNS and CDR2 SASEGT. The CDR3 DNA is TGTGCCAGCAGTCTATCGGGGGGGGTGAACACTGAAGCTTTCTTT. It is translated as CASSLSGGVNTEAFF.

The CDR3 is CASSGGQWGTEAFF. The CDR3, as DNA: TGTGCCAGCAGCGGCGGACAGTGGGGTACTGAAGCTTTCTTT. This chain connects TRBV5-4 to TRBJ1-1; D might be TRBD1 (6 bases). The CDR3 contains 14 residues. Germline V gives CDR1 SGHNT, CDR2 YYREEE (reference sequence). The V end lost 4 bases, the J end lost 5 bases, and 15 bases lay between the germline ends.

This clonotype was recorded a few times. The V and J genes are TRBV7-9 and TRBJ1-4; no definite D call. V gave up 2 bases and J gave up 7 bases, with 5 bases separating them. This CDR3 is 12 amino acids long. Germline CDR1 reads SEHNR; CDR2 reads FQNEAQ (reference sequence). The CDR3 protein is CASSLQSEKLFF. DNA of the CDR3: TGTGCCAGCAGCTTACAGAGTGAAAAACTGTTTTTT.

This chain links TRBV6-5 with TRBJ2-5; D is tentatively TRBD1 or TRBD2 (5 bases each). This CDR3 contains 14 residues. The V gene's germline CDR1 is MNHEY and CDR2 SVGAGI. Trimming took 2 bases from V and 5 from J, leaving 12 bases between them. The CDR3 region has the DNA TGTGCCAGCAGTTACAGGGGCGGGCGTGAGACCCAGTACTTC. Protein product: CASSYRGGRETQYF.

J is TRBJ1-5 and V is TRBV5-4; D gene unclear. The germline gives CDR1 SGHNT, CDR2 YYREEE (reference sequence). This CDR3 contains 12 residues. The V end was cut by 4 bases, the J end by 5 bases, with 7 bases between. As DNA, the CDR3 is TGTGCCAGCAGCATACATGATCAGCCCCAGCATTTT. This gives the protein CASSIHDQPQHF.

The chain couples TRBV25-1 to TRBJ1-4, with D possibly being TRBD1 (5 bases). Trimming took 3 bases from V and 8 from J, leaving 16 bases between them. CDR3 length: 15 amino acids. CDR1 and CDR2 from the germline V gene are MGHDK and SYGVNS. The CDR3 nucleotides read TGTGCCAGCAGTGACCGGGGAGGGGCGCGAGAAAAACTGTTTTTT. Protein: CASSDRGGAREKLFF.

The J gene is TRBJ2-1, the V gene TRBV12-3 or TRBV12-4; 8 nucleotides line up with TRBD2. There are 17 residues in the CDR3. Trimming at V came to 5 bases and at J to 5 bases, leaving 14 bases not matched to a gene. The DNA for the CDR3 is TGTGCCAGCAGTAAAGCCGGGGGCGGGGGGACAAACAATGAGCAGTTCTTC. Translated: CASSKAGGGGTNNEQFF.